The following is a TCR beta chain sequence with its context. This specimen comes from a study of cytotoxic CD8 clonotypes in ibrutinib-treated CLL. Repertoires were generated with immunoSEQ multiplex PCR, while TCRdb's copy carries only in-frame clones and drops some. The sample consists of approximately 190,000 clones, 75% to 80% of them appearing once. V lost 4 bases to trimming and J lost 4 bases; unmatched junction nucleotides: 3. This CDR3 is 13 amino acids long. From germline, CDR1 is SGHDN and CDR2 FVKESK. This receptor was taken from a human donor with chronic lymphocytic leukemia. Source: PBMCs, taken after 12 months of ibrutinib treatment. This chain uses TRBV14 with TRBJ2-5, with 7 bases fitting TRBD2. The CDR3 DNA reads TGTGCCAGCAGCCCGATAGCGGGAGAGACCCAGTACTTC. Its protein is CASSPIAGETQYF. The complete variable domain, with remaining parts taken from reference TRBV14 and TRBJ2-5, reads EAGVTQFPSHSVIEKGQTVTLRCDPISGHDNLYWYRRVMGKEIKFLLHFVKESKQDESGMPNNRFLAERTGGTYSTLKVQPAELEDSGVYFCASSPIAGETQYFGPGTRLLVL.